Following are 10 T cell receptor beta chains from one sample sequenced in a study of tumor-infiltrating lymphocytes in primary liver carcinoma. Co-extracted RNA and DNA came from about 19-30 mg of unsorted bulk tissue. A constant-region primer primed TCR beta cDNA synthesis from around 500 ng of total RNA. Three nested multiplex PCR rounds of slightly modified ARM-PCR generated TCR beta libraries. The opening two PCR rounds, approximately 10 cycles each, paired TRBV1-TRBV30 forward primers with a C-beta reverse primer. Using its own MiXCR run on the multiplex PCR reads, TCRdb lists one record per CDR3 protein. In the table there are over 40,000 distinct CDR3 sequences, 70% to 80% of which are singletons. Sequencing input: liver tumor tissue from sampling region 5. Subset of the sample: tumor region T5, tumor centre. The receptors derive from a man in his forties or fifties with primary liver carcinoma and hepatitis B virus infection.

This clonotype was picked up one time. One end of the junction fails to match germline, which may point to a read error. The V call is TRBV12-3 or TRBV12-4, the J call TRBJ2-5; D gene ambiguous. This CDR3 has 14 amino acids. DNA of the CDR3: TGTGTCAGCAGTATAGGAACCACCTCTCGGACCCAATACTTC. Protein sequence: CVSSIGTTSRTQYF.

Points on this clonotype: The junction differs from germline at one of its ends, possibly a read error. V usage is TRBV29-1 and J usage is TRBJ2-5; TRBD2 agrees at 14 bases. Germline loops: CDR1 SQVTM, CDR2 ANQGSEA. The CDR3 is made up of 15 amino acids. CDR3 protein: CNVGTSGSWAETQHF. The CDR3 DNA reads TGCAACGTTGGGACTAGCGGGAGTTGGGCAGAGACCCAGCACTTC.

V gene TRBV4-2 combines with J gene TRBJ1-5; D might be TRBD1 (5 bases). Trimming stripped 0 bases from V and 7 bases from J, with 22 bases between. Germline V lookup: CDR1 LGHNA, CDR2 YNFKEQ. The CDR3 has 18 residues. CDR3 amino acids: CASSQDRLGGTSRQPQHF. CDR3 coding DNA: TGTGCCAGCAGCCAAGATAGACTTGGTGGGACTTCCAGGCAGCCCCAGCATTTT.

On this clonotype: This clone may be a read error of a much larger clone one base away. Here the CDR3 omits its conserved ending phenylalanine or tryptophan, so a read error is the likely source. The chain uses TRBV5-5 and TRBJ2-7; D may be TRBD1 (6 bases). V was trimmed by 3 bases and J by 3 bases, leaving 16 bases between them. This CDR3 region has 15 residues. The germline gives CDR1 SGHKS, CDR2 YYEKEE (reference sequence). The CDR3 spells CASSSQGMGNYEQYL. CDR3 sequence (DNA): TGTGCCAGCAGCTCACAGGGTATGGGGAACTACGAGCAGTACTTA.

This clonotype was seen just once. Its ends do not fully match the called genes, so a read error is possible. The V and J genes are TRBV14 and TRBJ2-1, with D possibly TRBD1 on 6 matching bases. The CDR3 totals 17 residues. Germline-derived CDR1 and CDR2 are SGHDN and FVKESK. The CDR3 nucleotides read TGTGCCAGCAGCCAAGAGGATCAGGGGACAAGGTACAATGAGCATTTCTTC. Protein: CASSQEDQGTRYNEHFF.

As regards this clonotype: The CDR3 does not close with the conserved phenylalanine or tryptophan, likely indicating a read error. The DNA is omitted, as the CDR3 cannot be located on it reliably, and the CDR3 follows TCRdb's listing. J is TRBJ2-1 and V is TRBV29-1; the table's D call, TRBD2, has no DNA check behind it. CDR1 SQVTM and CDR2 ANQGSEA come from the germline V gene. The CDR3 contains 15 residues when both ends are counted. The CDR3 sequence: CSDGLAGGFYNERFI.

Comments on this clonotype: The CDR3 carries no conserved terminal phenylalanine or tryptophan, so it likely arises from a read error. The rearrangement uses TRBV12-3 or TRBV12-4 and TRBJ1-1; D gene unclear. There are 14 residues in the CDR3. Trimming removed 6 bases from V and 5 bases from J, with 16 bases in between. CDR3 coding DNA: TGTGCCAGCAGCTCTTCCGGTGCGAAGACTGAAGCTTTCCTT. Its translation: CASSSSGAKTEAFL.

Comments on this clonotype: One end of the junction is discordant with germline, which a read error may explain. The V and J genes are TRBV11-1 and TRBJ2-7, with D uncertain. The CDR3 runs to 15 residues. CDR1 is SGHAT and CDR2 is FQDESV in the germline V gene (reference sequence). In DNA, the CDR3 is TGTGCCACCAGCTCATCCCGTGACTCCTCCTTCAAGCAGTACTTC. Amino acids: CATSSSRDSSFKQYF.

Ten or more counts support this clonotype. This chain joins TRBV11-2 and TRBJ1-1; the match to TRBD1 covers 8 bases. The junction had 10 bases not matched to a gene; V was cut back by 6 bases and J by 7 bases. This CDR3 is 14 amino acids long. Germline CDR1 SGHAT, CDR2 FQNNGV. The CDR3 spells CASRNLGQGGEAFF. CDR3 nucleotide sequence: TGTGCCAGCAGGAACCTAGGACAGGGCGGTGAAGCTTTCTTT.

Details on this clonotype: One end of the junction varies from germline; a read error may be responsible. V and J are TRBV5-6 and TRBJ2-1, with D perhaps assigned TRBD1 or TRBD2 (7 bases each). CDR1 and CDR2 from the germline V gene are SGHDT and YYEEEE. The CDR3 runs to 17 residues. The CDR3, as DNA: TGTGTCAGCAGCTCGAACCTACAGGGGCGGGGGCACAATGAGCAGTTCTTC. It yields the protein CVSSSNLQGRGHNEQFF. Variable domain in full (rest from reference TRBV5-6 and TRBJ2-1): DAGVTQSPTHLIKTRGQQVTLRCSPKSGHDTVSWYQQALGQGPQFIFQYYEEEERQRGNFPDRFSGHQFPNYSSELNVNALLLGDSALYLCVSSSNLQGRGHNEQFFGPGTRLTVL.